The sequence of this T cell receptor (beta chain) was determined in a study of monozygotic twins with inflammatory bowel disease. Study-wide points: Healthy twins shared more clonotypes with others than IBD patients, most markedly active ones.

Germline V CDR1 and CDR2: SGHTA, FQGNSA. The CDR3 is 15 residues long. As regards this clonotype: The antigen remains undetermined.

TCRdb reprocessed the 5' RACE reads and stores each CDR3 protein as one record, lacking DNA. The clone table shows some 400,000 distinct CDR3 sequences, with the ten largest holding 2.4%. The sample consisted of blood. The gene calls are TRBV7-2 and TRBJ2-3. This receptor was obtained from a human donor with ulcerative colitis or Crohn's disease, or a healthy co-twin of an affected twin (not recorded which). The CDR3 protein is CASSLAGFFTDTQYF.